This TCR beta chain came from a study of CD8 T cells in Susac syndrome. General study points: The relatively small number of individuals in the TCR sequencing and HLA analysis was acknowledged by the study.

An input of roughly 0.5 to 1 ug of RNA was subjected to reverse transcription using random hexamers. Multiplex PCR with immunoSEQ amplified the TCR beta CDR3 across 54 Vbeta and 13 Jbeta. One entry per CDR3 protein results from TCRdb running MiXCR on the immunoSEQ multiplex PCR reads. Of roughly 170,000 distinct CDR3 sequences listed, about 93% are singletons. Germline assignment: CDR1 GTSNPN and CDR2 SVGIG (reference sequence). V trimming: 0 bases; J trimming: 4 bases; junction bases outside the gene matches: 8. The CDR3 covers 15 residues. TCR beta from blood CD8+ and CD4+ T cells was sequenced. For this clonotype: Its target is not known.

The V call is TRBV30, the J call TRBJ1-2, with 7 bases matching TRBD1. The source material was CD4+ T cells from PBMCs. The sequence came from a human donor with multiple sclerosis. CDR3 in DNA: TGTGCCTGGAGTGTACTGACAGGGCGAATCTATGGCTACACCTTC. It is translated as CAWSVLTGRIYGYTF.